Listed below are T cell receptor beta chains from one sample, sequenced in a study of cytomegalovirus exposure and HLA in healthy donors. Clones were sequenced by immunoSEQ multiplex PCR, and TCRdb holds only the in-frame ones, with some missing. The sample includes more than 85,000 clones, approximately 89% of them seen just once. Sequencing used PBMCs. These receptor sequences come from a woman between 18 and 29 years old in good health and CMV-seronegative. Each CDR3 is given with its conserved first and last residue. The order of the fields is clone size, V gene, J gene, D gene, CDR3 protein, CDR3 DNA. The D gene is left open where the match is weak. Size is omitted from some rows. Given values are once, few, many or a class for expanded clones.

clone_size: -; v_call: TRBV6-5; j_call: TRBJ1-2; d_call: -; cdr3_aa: CASTSARRNYGYTF; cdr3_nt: TGTGCCAGCACCTCCGCCCGCAGGAACTATGGCTACACCTTC
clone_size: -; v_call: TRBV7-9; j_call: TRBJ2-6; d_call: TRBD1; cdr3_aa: CASSSRPGQLFSGANVLTF; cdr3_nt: TGTGCCAGCAGCTCACGTCCGGGACAGCTTTTCTCTGGGGCCAACGTCCTGACTTTC
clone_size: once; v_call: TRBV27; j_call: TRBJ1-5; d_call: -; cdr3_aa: CASSLSGAGQPQHF; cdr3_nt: TGTGCCAGCAGTTTATCAGGGGCCGGGCAGCCCCAGCATTTT
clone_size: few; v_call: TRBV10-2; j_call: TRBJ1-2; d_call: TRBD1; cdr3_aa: CASSEDRMGYTF; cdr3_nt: TGCGCCAGCAGCGAGGACAGGATGGGCTACACCTTC
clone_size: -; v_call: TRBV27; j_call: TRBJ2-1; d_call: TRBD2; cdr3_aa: CASSQRGWLGGQFF; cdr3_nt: TGTGCCAGCAGCCAGCGGGGGTGGTTAGGGGGACAGTTCTTC
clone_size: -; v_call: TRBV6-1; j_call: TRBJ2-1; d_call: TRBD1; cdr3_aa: CASRTGQASYNEQFF; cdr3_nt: TGTGCCAGCAGGACCGGACAGGCTAGCTACAATGAGCAGTTCTTC
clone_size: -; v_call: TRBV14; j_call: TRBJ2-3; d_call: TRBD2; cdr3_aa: CASSQDRLAGTDTQYF; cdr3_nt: TGTGCCAGCAGCCAAGATCGACTAGCGGGGACTGATACGCAGTATTTT
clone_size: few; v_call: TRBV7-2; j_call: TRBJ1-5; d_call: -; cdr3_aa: CASSLAGPRGQPQHF; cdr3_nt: TGTGCCAGCAGCTTAGCAGGACCCCGGGGTCAGCCCCAGCATTTT
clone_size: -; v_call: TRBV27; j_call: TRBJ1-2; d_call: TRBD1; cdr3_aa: CASSNPGGDGYTF; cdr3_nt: TGTGCCAGCAGCAACCCAGGGGGCGACGGCTACACCTTC
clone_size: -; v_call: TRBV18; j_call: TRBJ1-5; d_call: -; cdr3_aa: CASSPGDQPQHF; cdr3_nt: TGTGCCAGCTCTCCGGGGGATCAGCCCCAGCATTTT
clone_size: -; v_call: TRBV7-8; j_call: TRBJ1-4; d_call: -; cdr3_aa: CASSGSEKLFF; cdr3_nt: TGTGCCAGCTCAGGGTCTGAAAAACTGTTTTTT
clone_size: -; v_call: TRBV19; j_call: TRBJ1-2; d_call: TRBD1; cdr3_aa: CATKRILDRISRYGYTF; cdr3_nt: TGTGCCACTAAGCGAATATTGGACAGGATATCTAGGTATGGCTACACCTTC
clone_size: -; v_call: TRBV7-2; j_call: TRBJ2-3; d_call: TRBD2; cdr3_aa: CASSFRAGAGTDTQYF; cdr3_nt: TGTGCCAGCAGCTTTCGAGCGGGGGCGGGCACAGATACGCAGTATTTT
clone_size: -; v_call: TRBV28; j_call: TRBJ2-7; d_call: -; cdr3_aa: CASSSPDRAGEQYF; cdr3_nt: TGTGCCAGCAGTTCCCCGGATAGGGCGGGGGAGCAGTACTTC
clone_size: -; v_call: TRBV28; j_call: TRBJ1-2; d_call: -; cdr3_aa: CASTPRTGGSYGYTF; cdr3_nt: TGTGCCAGCACCCCCCGGACTGGGGGCTCCTATGGCTACACCTTC
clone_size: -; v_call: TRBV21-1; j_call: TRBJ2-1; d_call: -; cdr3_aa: CASSRGQEQFF; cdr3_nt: TGTGCCAGCAGTAGGGGACAAGAGCAGTTCTTC
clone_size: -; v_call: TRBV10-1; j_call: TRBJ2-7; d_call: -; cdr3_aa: CASSGLADHEQYF; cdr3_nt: TGCGCCAGCAGTGGGTTGGCGGATCACGAGCAGTACTTC
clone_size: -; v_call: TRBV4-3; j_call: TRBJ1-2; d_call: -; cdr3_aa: CASSQDGTVNYGYTF; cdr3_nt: TGCGCCAGCAGCCAGGACGGGACTGTTAACTATGGCTACACCTTC
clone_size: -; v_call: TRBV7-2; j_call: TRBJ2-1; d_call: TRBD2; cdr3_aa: CASSSAGGYNEQFF; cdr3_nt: TGTGCCAGCAGCTCAGCGGGGGGGTACAATGAGCAGTTCTTC
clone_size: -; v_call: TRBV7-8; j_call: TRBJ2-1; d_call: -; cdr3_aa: CASSFTRSTEQFF; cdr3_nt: TGTGCCAGCAGCTTCACCCGGAGCACGGAGCAGTTCTTC
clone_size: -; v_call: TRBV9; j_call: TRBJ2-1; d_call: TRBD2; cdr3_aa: CASSLGTSGYNEQFF; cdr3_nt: TGTGCCAGCAGCCTCGGGACTAGCGGCTACAATGAGCAGTTCTTC
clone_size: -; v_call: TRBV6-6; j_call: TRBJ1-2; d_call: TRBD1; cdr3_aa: CASIQAGTGEGYTF; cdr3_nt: TGTGCCAGCATCCAGGCAGGGACAGGGGAGGGCTACACCTTC
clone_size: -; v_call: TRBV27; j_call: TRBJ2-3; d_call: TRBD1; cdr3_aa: CASRRVGGLADTQYF; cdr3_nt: TGTGCCAGCAGGAGGGTAGGGGGCTTGGCAGATACGCAGTATTTT
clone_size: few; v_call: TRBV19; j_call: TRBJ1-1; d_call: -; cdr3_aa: CASSMWGTAAFF; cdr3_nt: TGTGCCAGTAGTATGTGGGGCACCGCAGCTTTCTTT
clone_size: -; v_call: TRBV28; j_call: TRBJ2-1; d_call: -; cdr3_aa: CASVPTGSYNEQFF; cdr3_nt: TGTGCCAGCGTACCCACAGGGTCCTACAATGAGCAGTTCTTC
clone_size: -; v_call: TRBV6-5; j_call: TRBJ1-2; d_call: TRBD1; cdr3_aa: CASSFDRDHYGYTF; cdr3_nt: TGTGCCAGCAGTTTCGACAGGGACCACTATGGCTACACCTTC
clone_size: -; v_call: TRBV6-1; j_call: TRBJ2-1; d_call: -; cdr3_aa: CASSAPDSIEQFF; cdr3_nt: TGTGCCAGCAGTGCACCGGACTCCATAGAGCAGTTCTTC
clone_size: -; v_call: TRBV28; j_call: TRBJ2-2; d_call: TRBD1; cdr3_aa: CASSLWATGDFSGELFF; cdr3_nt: TGTGCCAGCAGTTTATGGGCGACAGGGGATTTTTCCGGGGAGCTGTTTTTT
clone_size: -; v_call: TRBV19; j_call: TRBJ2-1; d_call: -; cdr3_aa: CASFDNEQFF; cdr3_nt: TGTGCCAGTTTCGACAATGAGCAGTTCTTC
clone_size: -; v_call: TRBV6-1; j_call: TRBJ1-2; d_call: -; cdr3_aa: CASSEGLYPGQITRDYGYTF; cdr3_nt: TGTGCCAGCAGTGAAGGCCTTTATCCGGGACAAATCACCAGGGACTATGGCTACACCTTC
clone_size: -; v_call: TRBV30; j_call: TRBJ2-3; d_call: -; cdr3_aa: CAWSVGRDTQYF; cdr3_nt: TGTGCCTGGAGTGTGGGGCGGGATACGCAGTATTTT
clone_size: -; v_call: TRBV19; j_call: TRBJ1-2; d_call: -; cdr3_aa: CASSSGDGLYGYTF; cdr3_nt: TGTGCCAGTAGTTCGGGGGACGGTCTCTATGGCTACACCTTC
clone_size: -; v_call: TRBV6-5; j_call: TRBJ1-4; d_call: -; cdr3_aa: CASSWEIGRKLFF; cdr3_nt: TGTGCCAGCAGTTGGGAAATCGGGAGGAAACTGTTTTTT
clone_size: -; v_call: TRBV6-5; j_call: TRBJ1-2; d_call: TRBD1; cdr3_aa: CASSPMGQAYGYTF; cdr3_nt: TGTGCCAGCAGTCCGATGGGACAGGCCTATGGCTACACCTTC
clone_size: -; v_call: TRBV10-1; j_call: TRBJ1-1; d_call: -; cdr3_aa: CATSSGLNTEAFF; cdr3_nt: TGCGCCACCAGTTCAGGATTGAACACTGAAGCTTTCTTT
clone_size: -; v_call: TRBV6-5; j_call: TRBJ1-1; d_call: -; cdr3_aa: CASSQGPGSTEAFF; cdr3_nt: TGTGCCAGCAGCCAGGGGCCCGGAAGCACTGAAGCTTTCTTT
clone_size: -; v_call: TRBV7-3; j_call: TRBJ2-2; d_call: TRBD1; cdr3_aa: CASSFDRARELFF; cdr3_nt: TGTGCCAGCAGCTTTGACAGGGCGAGGGAGCTGTTTTTT
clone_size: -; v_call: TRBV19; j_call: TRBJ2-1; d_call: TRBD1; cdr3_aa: CASSTGQLYNEQFF; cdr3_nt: TGTGCCAGTAGTACGGGACAGTTATACAATGAGCAGTTCTTC
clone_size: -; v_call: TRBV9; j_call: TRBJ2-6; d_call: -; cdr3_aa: CASSANLRGSGANVLTF; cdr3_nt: TGTGCCAGCAGCGCGAACCTCAGGGGTTCTGGGGCCAACGTCCTGACTTTC
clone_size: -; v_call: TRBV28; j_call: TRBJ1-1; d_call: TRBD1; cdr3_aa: CASSFPYRGQTEAFF; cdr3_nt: TGTGCCAGCAGTTTCCCATACAGGGGCCAAACTGAAGCTTTCTTT
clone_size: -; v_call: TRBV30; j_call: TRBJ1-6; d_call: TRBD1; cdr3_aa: CAWSLYRGSYNSPLHF; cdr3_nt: TGTGCCTGGAGTCTATACAGGGGTTCCTATAATTCACCCCTCCACTTT
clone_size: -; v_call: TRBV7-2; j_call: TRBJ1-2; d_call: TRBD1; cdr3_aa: CASSFRDSPTF; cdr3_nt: TGTGCCAGCAGCTTCCGGGACAGCCCCACCTTC
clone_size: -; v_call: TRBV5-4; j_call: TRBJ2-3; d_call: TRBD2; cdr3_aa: CASRTSEDTQYF; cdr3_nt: TGTGCCAGCAGGACTAGCGAAGATACGCAGTATTTT
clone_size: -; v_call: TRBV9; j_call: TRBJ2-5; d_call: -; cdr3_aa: CASSVTHRDQELNF; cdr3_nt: TGTGCCAGCAGCGTAACCCACAGGGACCAAGAGTTGAACTTC
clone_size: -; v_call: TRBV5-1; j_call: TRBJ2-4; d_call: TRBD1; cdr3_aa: CASSYDRGKNIQYF; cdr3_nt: TGCGCCAGCAGCTACGACAGGGGCAAAAACATTCAGTACTTC
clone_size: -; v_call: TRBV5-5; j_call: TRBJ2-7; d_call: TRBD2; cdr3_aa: CASSPGTSVDYEQYF; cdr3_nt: TGTGCCAGCAGCCCTGGGACTAGCGTGGACTACGAGCAGTACTTC
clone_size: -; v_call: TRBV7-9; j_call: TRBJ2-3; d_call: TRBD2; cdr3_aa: CASSIGGGSGTRTDTQYF; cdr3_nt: TGTGCCAGCAGCATAGGAGGGGGTAGCGGGACTCGCACAGATACGCAGTATTTT
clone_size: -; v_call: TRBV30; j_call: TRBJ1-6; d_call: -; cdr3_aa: CAWSVGGSSYNSPLHF; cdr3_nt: TGTGCCTGGAGTGTAGGTGGGAGCTCCTATAATTCACCCCTCCACTTT
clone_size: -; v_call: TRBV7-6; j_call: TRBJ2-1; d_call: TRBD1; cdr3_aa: CASSAPTGGLNEQFF; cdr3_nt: TGTGCCAGCAGCGCTCCTACAGGGGGCTTGAATGAGCAGTTCTTC
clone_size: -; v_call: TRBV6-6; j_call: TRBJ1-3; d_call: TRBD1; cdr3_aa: CASSFGQGRTGNTIYF; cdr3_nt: TGTGCCAGCAGTTTCGGACAGGGTAGGACTGGAAACACCATATATTTT
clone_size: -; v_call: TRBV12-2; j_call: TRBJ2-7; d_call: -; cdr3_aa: CASRLAPFGQDPYEQYF; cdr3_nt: TGTGCAAGTCGCTTAGCCCCCTTCGGACAGGATCCTTACGAGCAGTACTTC
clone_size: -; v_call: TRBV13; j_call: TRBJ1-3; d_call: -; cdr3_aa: CASSLGRLTTNTIYF; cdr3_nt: TGTGCCAGCAGCTTAGGCAGACTCACCACGAACACCATATATTTT
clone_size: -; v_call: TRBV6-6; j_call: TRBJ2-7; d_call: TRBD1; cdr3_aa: CASNDRGEQYF; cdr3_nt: TGTGCCAGCAATGACAGGGGGGAGCAGTACTTC
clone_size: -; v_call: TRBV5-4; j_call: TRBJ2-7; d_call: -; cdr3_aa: CASSLDSLQSEQYF; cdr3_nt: TGTGCCAGCAGCTTGGACAGCCTCCAAAGCGAGCAGTACTTC
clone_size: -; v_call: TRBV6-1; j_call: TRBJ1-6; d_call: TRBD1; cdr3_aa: CASSQGKTGARSPLHF; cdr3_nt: TGTGCCAGCAGTCAAGGAAAAACAGGGGCGAGGTCACCCCTCCACTTT